The clone carrying this TCR beta chain was seen more than once but under ten times. Described treatment: randomized to nivolumab then ipilimumab (arm A) or the reverse (arm B). Data came from immunoSEQ multiplex PCR; TCRdb stores just in-frame clones and leaves some out. The sample holds 25,000 to 35,000 clones, roughly 81% seen once. These data originate in a study of sequential checkpoint blockade in melanoma. The CDR3 extends over 13 amino acids. With 4 bases removed from V and 13 bases from J, the gap between germline ends came to 17 bases. Looked up from germline, CDR1 is SGHKS and CDR2 is YYEKEE (reference sequence).

The starting material was CD8+ T cells sorted from blood (inferred from file names), obtained from a patient given nivolumab and ipilimumab in sequence. V gene TRBV5-5 combines with J gene TRBJ1-4; a weak D match, TRBD1 (6 bases). The sequence was obtained from a human donor with melanoma. The CDR3 region is CASSQEGGERLFF. Written as DNA, the CDR3 is TGTGCCAGCAGCCAAGAGGGGGGGGAGAGACTGTTTTTT.